These 9 T cell receptor beta chains share one sample of origin, sequenced in a study of T-cell memory formation after mild COVID-19. One entry per CDR3 protein results from TCRdb running MiXCR on the 5' RACE reads. Of about 290,000 distinct CDR3 sequences listed, around 15% are singletons. Sample: PBMCs or a T cell subset sorted from them (not recorded which). The receptors were sampled from a man younger than 35 who had mild COVID-19 (a few samples of this study predate the infection). Cell type and time point are not known.

The gene calls are TRBV6-2 or TRBV6-3 and TRBJ2-6; TRBD2 agrees at 8 bases. This CDR3 spans 13 amino acids. CDR1 and CDR2 (germline): MNHEY, SVGEGT. V shed 10 bases and J 2 bases; nucleotides not matched to a gene: 1. This CDR3 is CATGGPGANVLTF. CDR3 coding DNA: TGTGCCACGGGGGGGCCTGGGGCCAACGTCCTGACTTTC.

The V call is TRBV6-5, the J call TRBJ2-7; 14 bases match TRBD2. The CDR3 has 16 amino acids. Germline V lookup: CDR1 MNHEY, CDR2 SVGAGI. With 2 bases clipped from V and 3 bases from J, the junction kept 3 bases outside the gene matches. The CDR3 sequence is CASSYTGTSGGYEQYF. CDR3 nucleotides: TGTGCCAGCAGTTACACAGGGACTAGCGGGGGCTACGAGCAGTACTTC.

The gene calls are TRBV25-1 and TRBJ2-3, with 7 bases matching TRBD2. This CDR3 region has 16 residues. V gave up 2 bases and J gave up 2 bases; unmatched junction bases: 7. Germline CDR1 and CDR2: MGHDK and SYGVNS. The CDR3 DNA reads TGTGCCAGCAGTGAAGCAAGGCGGGGGATCACAGATACGCAGTATTTT. It codes for CASSEARRGITDTQYF. Looking up the rest from reference TRBV25-1 and TRBJ2-3 gives the full variable domain: EADIYQTPRYLVIGTGKKITLECSQTMGHDKMYWYQQDPGMELHLIHYSYGVNSTEKGDLSSESTVSRIRTEHFPLTLESARPSHTSQYLCASSEARRGITDTQYFGPGTRLTVL.

V gene TRBV5-1 combines with J gene TRBJ2-1; 10 bases map to TRBD1. The CDR3 has 16 residues. Trimming took 1 base from V and 3 from J; bases not matched to a gene: 4. Germline loops: CDR1 SGHRS, CDR2 YFSETQ. CDR3 region: CASSLIGTGVYNEQFF. CDR3 sequence (DNA): TGCGCCAGCAGCTTGATAGGGACAGGGGTCTACAATGAGCAGTTCTTC.

There are many counts of this clonotype. The chain links TRBV5-8 to TRBJ2-3; 7 bases are a match to TRBD2. The length of the CDR3 is 14 residues. CDR1 is SGHTS, CDR2 YDEGEE, per germline. The ends lost 0 bases at V and 4 bases at J; junction bases unmatched: 2. For the CDR3, the DNA is TGTGCCAGCAGCTTGGAGAGCGGGGCAGATACGCAGTATTTT. It translates to CASSLESGADTQYF.

In its sample, this clonotype was seen a few times. The CDR3: CASSDHRGSNYGYTF. CDR3 bases: TGTGCCAGCAGTGACCACAGGGGGTCTAACTATGGCTACACCTTC. The chain employs TRBV6-2 or TRBV6-3 and TRBJ1-2; 8 bases line up with TRBD1. Germline values: CDR1 MNHEY, CDR2 SVGEGT. The CDR3 contains 15 residues. Trimming at V came to 5 bases and at J to 0 bases, leaving 5 bases not matched to a gene.

In this sample, this clonotype turned up many times. The chain couples TRBV7-2 to TRBJ2-3; no definite D call. The germline gives CDR1 SGHTA, CDR2 FQGNSA. The CDR3 loop spans 12 amino acids. The V gene lost 5 bases and the J gene lost 5 bases, with 8 bases spanning the gap. The chain's CDR3 is CASSPVGDTQYF. CDR3 DNA: TGTGCCAGCAGCCCCGTGGGAGATACGCAGTATTTT. Filled out from reference TRBV7-2 and TRBJ2-3, the complete variable domain reads GAGVSQSPSNKVTEKGKDVELRCDPISGHTALYWYRQSLGQGLEFLIYFQGNSAPDKSGLPSDRFSAERTGGSVSTLTIQRTQQEDSAVYLCASSPVGDTQYFGPGTRLTVL.

This rearrangement joins TRBV6-1 to TRBJ2-3; D is undetermined. The germline V gene encodes CDR1 MNHNS and CDR2 SASEGT. V lost 3 bases to trimming and J lost 6 bases, with 13 bases between them. The CDR3 has 14 amino acids. The CDR3: CASSDLPDADTQYF. The CDR3 DNA follows: TGTGCCAGCAGTGATCTTCCCGACGCGGATACGCAGTATTTT.

This chain links TRBV5-5 with TRBJ1-5; no clear D gene. CDR3 size: 12 residues. V lost 0 bases and J lost 6, with 4 bases in between. CDR1 and CDR2 from the germline V gene are SGHKS and YYEKEE (reference sequence). This CDR3 is CASSLDAQPQHF. CDR3 coding DNA: TGTGCCAGCAGCTTGGATGCTCAGCCCCAGCATTTT.